This T cell receptor (beta chain) was sequenced for a study of early T cells in non-severe SARS-CoV-2 infection. Study context: Sequenced material consisted of bulk RNA (from unsorted whole blood), and chains were unpaired. General study results and limits: Matching results from VDJdb favored anti-spike CD8 responses, leaving private and CD4 specificities undetected.

CDR1 and CDR2 (germline): SQVTM, ANQGSEA. The CDR3 extends over 14 amino acids. With 0 bases removed from V and 5 bases from J, the gap between germline ends came to 12 bases. This clonotype was seen only a few times. Antigen specificity is unknown. Separate cDNA molecules each had unique molecular identifiers attached to them. TCRdb re-derived calls from the 5' RACE reads in MiXCR, one entry per CDR3 protein. The data show 79,000 or so distinct CDR3 sequences, more than 10% seen once. This sequence was found in an adult who was a healthcare worker with PCR-confirmed SARS-CoV-2 infection or an uninfected control (not recorded which). Specimen: whole blood. The chain combines TRBV29-1 with TRBJ2-3; no definite D call. CDR3 amino acids: CSVEDPVSVDTQYF. In DNA, the CDR3 is TGCAGCGTTGAAGATCCTGTCTCCGTAGATACGCAGTATTTT.